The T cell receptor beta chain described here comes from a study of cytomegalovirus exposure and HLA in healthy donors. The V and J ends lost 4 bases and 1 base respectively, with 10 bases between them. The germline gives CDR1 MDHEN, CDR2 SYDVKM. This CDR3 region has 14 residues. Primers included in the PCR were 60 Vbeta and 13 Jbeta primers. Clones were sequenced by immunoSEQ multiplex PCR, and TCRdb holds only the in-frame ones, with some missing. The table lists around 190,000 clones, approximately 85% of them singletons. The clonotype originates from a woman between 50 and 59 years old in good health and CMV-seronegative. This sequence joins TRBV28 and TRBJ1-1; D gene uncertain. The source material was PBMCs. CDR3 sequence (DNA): TGTGCCAGCAGTTCGTACTGGTGGAACACTGAAGCTTTCTTT. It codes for CASSSYWWNTEAFF.